The table lists the clone carrying this T cell receptor (beta chain) with many counts. Its antigen is still unknown. Germline lookup yields CDR1 MDHEN and CDR2 SYDVKM. There are 13 residues in the CDR3. The germline V and J ends were trimmed by 2 bases and 10 bases, with 13 bases remaining between them. The data originate from a study of blood T cells in healthy people across ages. The study, taken as a whole, reports: Diversity estimates drawn from one million T cells were deemed underestimates. Getting older went along with TCR beta diversity per million T cells dropping roughly linearly.

Together with a sample-barcoded 5' primer, a J-beta primer mix was included in a second PCR lasting roughly 6 to 12 cycles. Sequencing yielded, for each sample, at least 3 million paired-end reads carrying CDR3. A single record per CDR3 protein comes from TCRdb applying MiXCR to the 5' RACE reads. The sample carries about 700,000 distinct CDR3 sequences, 32% recorded once. The clonotype comes from a woman at least 80 years old in good health. The sequenced sample was blood. The genes are TRBV28 and TRBJ2-3; D possibly corresponds to TRBD1 (5 bases). DNA of the CDR3: TGTGCCAGCAGTTTACTCCAGGGCCAGGCGCAGTATTTT. It encodes CASSLLQGQAQYF. The full variable domain, in which reference TRBV28 and TRBJ2-3 provide the parts outside the CDR3, is DVKVTQSSRYLVKRTGEKVFLECVQDMDHENMFWYRQDPGLGLRLIYFSYDVKMKEKGDIPEGYSVSREKKERFSLILESASTNQTSMYLCASSLLQGQAQYFGPGTRLTVL.